One sample yielded the 3 T cell receptor beta chains listed below, sequenced in a study of T cell repertoires in urothelial bladder cancer. Repertoires were generated with immunoSEQ multiplex PCR, while TCRdb's copy carries only in-frame clones and drops some. The data hold under 13,000 clones, with 68% observed a single time. The sequencing sample was made of tumor-infiltrating cells from bladder cancer. The source is a human donor with a benign inflammatory bladder lesion.

This clone came up a few times. The rearrangement uses TRBV7-2 and TRBJ1-1, with TRBD1 matching 7 bases. CDR3 length equals 13 residues. Trimming cost V 5 bases and J 5 bases; bases outside gene matches: 5. The V gene's germline CDR1 is SGHTA and CDR2 FQGNSA. The CDR3 loop is CASSLSGGTEAFF. The CDR3 nucleotides read TGTGCCAGCAGCCTATCAGGGGGAACTGAAGCTTTCTTT.

V is TRBV7-3 and J is TRBJ1-1, with 8 bases matching TRBD1. The germline CDR1 and CDR2 sequences are SGHTA and FQGTGA. Losses at the gene ends were 6 bases for V and 4 bases for J; bases not matched to a gene: 4. CDR3 length equals 13 residues. CDR3: CASRLDRATEAFF. CDR3 nucleotide sequence: TGTGCCAGCAGGTTGGACAGGGCCACTGAAGCTTTCTTT.

The CDR3 sequence is CASWEGFKVSKTQYF. The CDR3 nucleotides read TGTGCCAGTTGGGAGGGGTTCAAAGTCTCGAAGACCCAGTACTTC. The rearrangement joins TRBV6-5 to TRBJ2-5; 7 nucleotides agree with TRBD2. The CDR3 loop spans 15 amino acids. Per germline, CDR1 MNHEY and CDR2 SVGAGI. J lost 6 bases, V lost 9 bases, and 16 bases had no gene match.